These 16 T cell receptor beta chains were all obtained from the same sample, sequenced in a study of blood T cell repertoires in COVID-19 (dated by TCRdb to 2019 to 2021). Library creation used the immunoSEQ multiplex PCR assay. The table was pulled from immuneACCESS by TCRdb, which kept in-frame rearrangements only. Such tables lose some clones; where checked, under half of the loss comes from unresolved V genes, and the rest has no known cause. The sample table contains more than 45,000 clones; only one count was recorded for approximately 90% of them. Together, the top ten hold about 15% of the sample. Source material: peripheral blood. The receptors stem from a man aged 65 to 79 with acute or convalescent COVID-19.

V usage is TRBV10-2 and J usage is TRBJ1-1; tentatively, D is TRBD1 (5 bases). The ends were cut back, 6 bases at V and 5 bases at J, with 13 bases in the middle. The CDR3 runs 13 residues. The V gene's germline CDR1 is WSHSY and CDR2 SAAADI. This CDR3 is CASRRQMITEAFF. The CDR3 coding sequence is TGCGCCAGCAGGAGACAGATGATAACTGAAGCTTTCTTT.

This chain joins TRBV21-1 and TRBJ2-2; the listed D gene, TRBD1, was not tested against the DNA. TRBV21-1 has pseudogene status. CDR3 length: 16 residues. CDR3: CASSNHTTPRTGELFF. DNA of the CDR3: TGTGCCAGCAGCAATCATACGACACCTCGGACCGGGGAGCTGTTTTTT.

The J gene is TRBJ2-7, the V gene TRBV20-1; weak D call: TRBD2 (5 bases). From germline, CDR1 is DFQATT and CDR2 SNEGSKA (reference sequence). CDR3 length: 11 residues. V lost 3 bases to trimming and J lost 5 bases, with 8 bases between them. DNA of the CDR3: TGCAGTGCTAGTCGGGGAAACGAGCAGTACGTC. It encodes CSASRGNEQYV.

V gene TRBV24-1 combines with J gene TRBJ1-3, with D possibly matching TRBD1 (5 bases). The ends were cut back, 3 bases at V and 0 bases at J, with 11 bases in the middle. Per the germline V gene, CDR1 is KGHDR and CDR2 is SFDVKD. The CDR3 is 16 amino acids. DNA of the CDR3: TGTGCCACCAGTGATGCGACAGCTAGCTCTGGAAACACCATATATTTT. The encoded protein is CATSDATASSGNTIYF.

This clone was counted once. This rearrangement joins TRBV6-1 to TRBJ2-2; weak D call: TRBD2 (6 bases). The CDR3 extends over 15 amino acids. The V end was cut by 3 bases, the J end by 4 bases, with 12 bases between. Germline CDR1 is MNHNS and CDR2 is SASEGT. The CDR3 sequence: CASSDPRGGTGELFF. The CDR3 region has the DNA TGTGCCAGCAGTGATCCAAGGGGAGGCACCGGGGAGCTGTTTTTT.

CDR3 sequence (DNA): TGTGCCAGCAGCGCCGGGGGACACTATGGCTACACCTTC. Translated, it gives CASSAGGHYGYTF. This chain uses TRBV6-4 with TRBJ1-2; possibly TRBD1 for D (5 bases). The germline gives CDR1 MRHNA, CDR2 SNTAGT. This CDR3 is 13 amino acids long. V was shortened by 6 bases and J by 3 bases, with 11 bases between the two germline ends.

J is TRBJ2-5 and V is TRBV11-2; 9 bases agree with TRBD2. Losses at the gene ends were 5 bases for V and 2 bases for J; bases not matched to a gene: 3. The germline V gene has CDR1 SGHAT and CDR2 FQNNGV. CDR3 length: 14 amino acids. In DNA form, the CDR3 reads TGTGCCAGCAGCGTGCTAGCGGGGCAAGAGACCCAGTACTTC. Protein sequence: CASSVLAGQETQYF.

The chain has TRBV14 and TRBJ2-7; a weak D match, TRBD1 (6 bases). Germline CDR1 reads SGHDN; CDR2 reads FVKESK. V lost 4 bases to trimming and J lost 3 bases, with 13 bases between them. The CDR3 loop spans 14 amino acids. As DNA, the CDR3 is TGTGCCAGCAGCCCCGGGACAACACACTACGAGCAGTACGTC. This codes for CASSPGTTHYEQYV.

V and J are TRBV5-4 and TRBJ1-6, with D uncertain. Trimming pared 5 bases from V and 8 bases from J, leaving 11 bases between. Per the germline V gene, CDR1 is SGHNT and CDR2 is YYREEE (reference sequence). The CDR3 runs 13 residues. In nucleotides, the CDR3 is TGTGCCAGCAGGTTTCCGGGAGATTCACCCCTCCACTTT. It codes for CASRFPGDSPLHF.

The rearrangement uses TRBV20-1 and TRBJ1-2; possible D gene TRBD1, 5 bases. The V end lost 3 bases, the J end lost 2 bases, and 16 bases lay between the germline ends. The germline gives CDR1 DFQATT, CDR2 SNEGSKA (reference sequence). The CDR3 is 15 residues long. The CDR3 region has the DNA TGCAGTGCTAGTGGAGGAGGGGCTAAAAACTATGGCTACACCTTC. Translating gives CSASGGGAKNYGYTF.

V and J are TRBV23-1 and TRBJ2-7, with 10 bases aligning to TRBD1. TRBV23-1 is known as an ORF, though its function is uncertain. V trimming: 3 bases; J trimming: 3 bases; junction bases outside the gene matches: 2. The CDR3 length is 14 residues. The CDR3 is CASSQGTGDYEQYF. CDR3 sequence (DNA): TGCGCCAGCAGTCAGGGGACAGGGGACTACGAGCAGTACTTC.

This clone was detected only a few times. V and J are TRBV7-6 and TRBJ2-2; 7 bases align to TRBD1. This CDR3 comprises 18 residues. Looked up from germline, CDR1 is SGHVS and CDR2 is FNYEAQ. The V gene end was trimmed by 5 bases and the J gene end by 5 bases; junction bases not matched to a gene: 17. CDR3 sequence (DNA): TGTGCCAGCAGCCGCAGAACAGGGGAAACATTGGCAACCGGGGAGCTGTTTTTT. Translation gives CASSRRTGETLATGELFF.

The J gene is TRBJ2-1, the V gene TRBV7-2; 7 bases line up with TRBD2. The CDR3 totals 15 residues. The V gene end was trimmed by 3 bases and the J gene end by 7 bases; junction bases not matched to a gene: 9. The germline gives CDR1 SGHTA, CDR2 FQGNSA. CDR3 sequence: CASSFYGVGGNEQFF. In DNA form, the CDR3 reads TGTGCCAGCAGCTTTTACGGTGTCGGGGGGAATGAGCAGTTCTTC.

CDR3 in DNA: TGTGCCAGCAGTTACTCGAAGGACAGGGTCGGTGGCACCGGGGAGCTGTTTTTT. This encodes CASSYSKDRVGGTGELFF. The rearrangement joins TRBV6-2 or TRBV6-3 to TRBJ2-2; 8 bases fit TRBD1. V lost 0 bases and J lost 4; bases outside the gene matches: 10. The V gene's germline CDR1 is MNHEY and CDR2 SVGEGT. The CDR3 contains 18 residues.

The genes are TRBV5-1 and TRBJ1-3, with 9 bases identical to TRBD1. CDR1 and CDR2 (germline): SGHRS, YFSETQ. The length of the CDR3 is 15 residues. Losses at the gene ends were 4 bases for V and 1 base for J; bases not matched to a gene: 3. The CDR3 loop reads CASSGTGTSGNTIYF. The CDR3 DNA reads as TGCGCCAGCAGCGGGACAGGGACTTCTGGAAACACCATATATTTT.

CDR3 DNA sequence: TGTGCCAGCAGCTCGACAGGGCCTGGCGGCTACACCTTC. Amino acid sequence: CASSSTGPGGYTF. V gene TRBV6-2 or TRBV6-3 combines with J gene TRBJ1-2, with 7 bases matching TRBD1. Germline CDR1 is MNHEY and CDR2 is SVGEGT. J lost 8 bases, V lost 6 bases, and 9 bases had no gene match. This CDR3 is built from 13 residues.